Listed here are 17 T cell receptor beta chains from one sample, sequenced in a study of shared clonotypes between healthy human individuals. TCRdb's copy holds only in-frame clones and misses some; the assay was immunoSEQ multiplex PCR. The data show about 1.5 million clones, under 99% seen once. The material sequenced was naive CD4+ T cells sorted from blood. Subset indicated: CD45RA+ positively selected. These TCRs come from a young man in good health.

The J gene is TRBJ1-5, the V gene TRBV27, with 7 positions matching TRBD1. Trimming took 5 bases from V and 10 from J; bases not matched to a gene: 5. Germline lookup yields CDR1 MNHEY and CDR2 SMNVEV (reference sequence). This CDR3 is 12 amino acids long. The CDR3 nucleotides are TGTGCCAGCAGTGGGAACAGGGGACCCCAGCATTTT. Its translation is CASSGNRGPQHF.

The chain links TRBV5-5 to TRBJ2-7; TRBD1 aligns across 7 bases. The germline V gene has CDR1 SGHKS and CDR2 YYEKEE (reference sequence). The CDR3 has 16 amino acids. Losses at the gene ends were 2 bases for V and 3 bases for J; bases not matched to a gene: 11. CDR3 in amino acids: CASSFRMTGINYEQYF. Here the CDR3 DNA reads TGTGCCAGCAGCTTCAGAATGACAGGGATCAACTACGAGCAGTACTTC.

Turning to this clone: Other DNA variants within this sample encode the same CDR3. The chain recombines TRBV5-1 with TRBJ2-1; D unclear. The CDR3 extends over 11 amino acids. V shed 0 bases and J shed 8 bases, with 3 bases lying between them. Looked up from germline, CDR1 is SGHRS and CDR2 is YFSETQ. In DNA form, the CDR3 reads TGCGCCAGCAGCTTGGGGTATGAGCAGTTCTTC. The encoded protein is CASSLGYEQFF.

This chain links TRBV10-3 with TRBJ2-7; 9 bases align to TRBD2. CDR1 ENHRY and CDR2 SYGVKD come from the germline V gene. V was pared by 5 bases and J by 2 bases, with 16 bases of the junction left unmatched. CDR3 length: 18 amino acids. CDR3 sequence (DNA): TGTGCCATCAGTACACTAGCGGGCATAAAATCACCCACCTACGAGCAGTACTTC. This translates into CAISTLAGIKSPTYEQYF.

V is TRBV5-1 and J is TRBJ2-2, with D hard to call. The CDR3 has 11 residues. Germline CDR1 and CDR2: SGHRS and YFSETQ. V was trimmed by 7 bases and J by 17 bases, leaving 18 bases between them. CDR3 sequence reads: CASPEPSCCFF. The CDR3 bases are TGCGCCAGCCCCGAACCGAGCTGTTGTTTTTTT. Together with reference TRBV5-1 and TRBJ2-2, the CDR3 gives the full variable domain: KAGVTQTPRYLIKTRGQQVTLSCSPISGHRSVSWYQQTPGQGLQFLFEYFSETQRNKGNFPGRFSGRQFSNSRSEMNVSTLELGDSALYLCASPEPSCCFFGEGSRLTVL.

The J gene is TRBJ2-7, the V gene TRBV11-3; D is unresolved. The CDR3 covers 16 residues. Trimming took 2 bases from V and 6 from J, leaving 20 bases between them. The germline CDR1 and CDR2 sequences are SGHNT and YENEEA. In DNA form, the CDR3 reads TGTGCCAGCAGCTTAACTTCTCCCCTAAGGGTTAGCGAGCAGTACTTC. This codes for CASSLTSPLRVSEQYF. The full variable domain, with the rest looked up from reference TRBV11-3 and TRBJ2-7, is EAGVVQSPRYKIIEKKQPVAFWCNPISGHNTLYWYLQNLGQGPELLIRYENEEAVDDSQLPKDRFSAERLKGVDSTLKIQPAELGDSAVYLCASSLTSPLRVSEQYFGPGTRLTVT.

The chain has TRBV2 and TRBJ1-3, with D maybe TRBD1 (6 bases). Trimming removed 2 bases from V and 3 bases from J, with 14 bases in between. Germline CDR1 is SNHLY and CDR2 is FYNNEI. This CDR3 is 16 amino acids long. In nucleotides, the CDR3 is TGTGCCAGCAGTGAACTGGGGCAGGGGTTTGGAAACACCATATATTTT. This sequence encodes CASSELGQGFGNTIYF. The whole variable domain, remainder taken from reference TRBV2 and TRBJ1-3, is EPEVTQTPSHQVTQMGQEVILRCVPISNHLYFYWYRQILGQKVEFLVSFYNNEISEKSEIFDDQFSVERPDGSNFTLKIRSTKLEDSAMYFCASSELGQGFGNTIYFGEGSWLTVV.

The J gene is TRBJ1-2, the V gene TRBV28, with D maybe TRBD1 (5 bases). Trimming removed 6 bases at V and 4 bases at J, with 18 bases between. The CDR3 is 15 amino acids. Germline CDR1 and CDR2: MDHEN and SYDVKM. As DNA, the CDR3 is TGTGCCAGCAGCCCCGGGACTGATTCTTTCTATGGCTACACCTTC. Translating it yields CASSPGTDSFYGYTF.

The chain uses TRBV7-2 and TRBJ2-1, with 14 positions matching TRBD2. Germline loops: CDR1 SGHTA, CDR2 FQGNSA. V shed 5 bases, J shed 11 bases, and the junction held 11 bases outside the gene matches. The CDR3 has 16 amino acids. In DNA form, the CDR3 reads TGTGCCAGCAGCGTAGGGACTAGCGGGGGTTTATACAAGCAGTTCTTC. Encoded protein: CASSVGTSGGLYKQFF.

The genes are TRBV18 and TRBJ2-5; D gene ambiguous. The germline gives CDR1 KGHSH, CDR2 LQKENI. V was clipped by 2 bases and J by 4 bases, with 8 bases between them. The CDR3 has 13 residues. For the CDR3, the DNA is TGTGCCAGCTCACCAGTAGAGGCAGAGACCCAGTACTTC. It specifies CASSPVEAETQYF.

This chain connects TRBV19 to TRBJ2-2; possible D gene TRBD2, 7 bases. There are 15 residues in the CDR3. Between the trimmed V and J ends, which lost 3 bases and 7 bases, there was a span of 15 bases. From germline, CDR1 is LNHDA and CDR2 SQIVND (reference sequence). CDR3 region: CASSITGASGGELFF. The DNA of the CDR3 is TGTGCCAGTAGTATTACGGGGGCTAGCGGCGGGGAGCTGTTTTTT.

This clone came up once. V is TRBV5-4 and J is TRBJ1-3, with TRBD1 as a possible D gene (6 bases). Trimming pared 4 bases from V and 5 bases from J, leaving 13 bases between. This CDR3 contains 14 residues. Germline CDR1 reads SGHNT; CDR2 reads YYREEE (reference sequence). CDR3 sequence reads: CASSVDRQRNTIYF. The CDR3 DNA is TGTGCCAGCAGCGTCGACAGGCAGCGAAACACCATATATTTT.

The chain recombines TRBV27 with TRBJ2-7; TRBD1 agrees at 8 bases. The CDR3 is made up of 13 amino acids. Germline CDR1 is MNHEY and CDR2 is SMNVEV (reference sequence). V shed 7 bases and J 4 bases; nucleotides not matched to a gene: 6. The CDR3 DNA follows: TGTGCCAGCAAGGGCAGGGGGCTTTACGAGCAGTACTTC. Protein product: CASKGRGLYEQYF.

This clone was counted once. The rearrangement joins TRBV15 to TRBJ1-3; the D is unclear. The CDR3 is 15 residues long. Germline V CDR1 and CDR2: LNHNV, YYDKDF (reference sequence). The V and J ends lost 0 bases and 4 bases respectively, with 10 bases between them. The CDR3 here is CATSRDYKVGNTIYF. The CDR3 nucleotides read TGTGCCACCAGCAGAGATTATAAAGTCGGAAACACCATATATTTT.

As DNA, the CDR3 is TGTGCCAGCAGCTTGGAGGGGCTAGCGGTCTACAATGAGCAGTTCTTC. It codes for CASSLEGLAVYNEQFF. The rearrangement uses TRBV5-4 and TRBJ2-1; TRBD2 aligns across 7 bases. V shed 0 bases and J 3 bases; nucleotides not matched to a gene: 6. Germline CDR1 and CDR2: SGHNT and YYREEE (reference sequence). This CDR3 spans 16 amino acids.

This rearrangement joins TRBV14 to TRBJ2-7, with 9 bases lining up with TRBD2. CDR1 is SGHDN and CDR2 is FVKESK in the germline V gene. The CDR3 is made up of 15 amino acids. Trimming removed 6 bases from V and 2 bases from J; junction bases left unmatched: 8. In DNA form, the CDR3 reads TGTGCCAGCAGACCGGCGGGAGGGAGCACCTACGAGCAGTACTTC. Protein product: CASRPAGGSTYEQYF. The variable domain in full, completed from reference TRBV14 and TRBJ2-7, reads EAGVTQFPSHSVIEKGQTVTLRCDPISGHDNLYWYRRVMGKEIKFLLHFVKESKQDESGMPNNRFLAERTGGTYSTLKVQPAELEDSGVYFCASRPAGGSTYEQYFGPGTRLTVT.

The J gene is TRBJ1-2, the V gene TRBV11-1; a weak D match, TRBD1 (5 bases). The CDR3 is 14 amino acids. Trimming pared 3 bases from V and 6 bases from J, leaving 14 bases between. Germline V gene sequence: CDR1 SGHAT, CDR2 FQDESV (reference sequence). The CDR3 loop is CASSFRGGPDGYTF. The CDR3 coding sequence is TGTGCCAGCAGCTTTCGTGGGGGACCAGATGGCTACACCTTC.